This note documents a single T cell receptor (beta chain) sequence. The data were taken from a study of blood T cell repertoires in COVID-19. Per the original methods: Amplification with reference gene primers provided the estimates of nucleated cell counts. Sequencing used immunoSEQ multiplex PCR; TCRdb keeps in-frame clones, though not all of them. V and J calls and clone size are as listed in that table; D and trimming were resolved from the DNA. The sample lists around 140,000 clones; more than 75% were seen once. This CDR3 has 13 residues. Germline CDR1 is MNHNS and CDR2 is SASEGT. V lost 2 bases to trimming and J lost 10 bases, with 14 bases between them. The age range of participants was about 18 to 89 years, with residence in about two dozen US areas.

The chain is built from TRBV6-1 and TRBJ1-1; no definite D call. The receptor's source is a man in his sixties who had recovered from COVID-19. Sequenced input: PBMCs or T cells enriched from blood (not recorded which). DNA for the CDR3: TGTGCCAGCAGTGAATGGTATGGAGAGCGAGCTTTCTTT. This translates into CASSEWYGERAFF.